These 2 T cell receptor beta chains came from one sample sequenced in a study of tumor-infiltrating lymphocytes in localized non-small cell lung cancer. Clones were read by immunoSEQ multiplex PCR, and TCRdb kept only the in-frame ones, dropping some. The sample includes about 9,500 clones, approximately 79% seen only once; the top ten take approximately 15%. Sequenced material: lung tumor tissue. These receptors came from a human donor with non-small cell lung cancer.

The chain couples TRBV6-1 to TRBJ1-5; no firm D call. This CDR3 has 14 amino acids. The ends were cut back, 6 bases at V and 0 bases at J, with 9 bases in the middle. Germline CDR1 MNHNS, CDR2 SASEGT. This chain's CDR3 is CASRVGVSNQPQHF. The CDR3 DNA is TGTGCCAGCAGAGTGGGAGTTAGCAATCAGCCCCAGCATTTT.

The chain links TRBV29-1 to TRBJ2-4; D is unclear. Germline V gene data show CDR1 as SQVTM and CDR2 as ANQGSEA. Trimming shortened V by 7 bases and J by 2 bases, and 15 bases separated the two germline ends. CDR3 length: 14 residues. The CDR3 is CSALSGDPKNIQYF. Here the CDR3 DNA reads TGCAGCGCCCTCTCAGGCGACCCCAAAAACATTCAGTACTTC.